Each of the 21 T cell receptor beta chains below was sequenced from the same sample in a study of T cell repertoires in cytomegalovirus infection. MiXCR, applied by TCRdb to the reads, yields one record per CDR3 protein. Among roughly 180,000 distinct CDR3 sequences listed, roughly 28% were seen once. The sequencing input was PBMCs. The receptors were gathered from a human donor in good health (CMV status not recorded). Some clones in this sample may be carry-over from other donors' samples.

The V and J genes are TRBV7-9 and TRBJ2-2; TRBD1 might be the D (5 bases). The ends were cut back, 11 bases at V and 1 base at J, with 14 bases in the middle. There are 14 residues in the CDR3. Germline V gives CDR1 SEHNR, CDR2 FQNEAQ (reference sequence). As DNA, the CDR3 is TGTGCCGGTCTAAGGGGTCGGAACACCGGGGAGCTGTTTTTT. The encoded protein is CAGLRGRNTGELFF. The full variable domain, in which reference TRBV7-9 and TRBJ2-2 provide the parts outside the CDR3, is DTGVSQNPRHKITKRGQNVTFRCDPISEHNRLYWYRQTLGQGPEFLTYFQNEAQLEKSRLLSDRFSAERPKGSFSTLEIQRTEQGDSAMYLCAGLRGRNTGELFFGEGSRLTVL.

The V call is TRBV7-2, the J call TRBJ2-5, with 7 bases identical to TRBD2. Germline CDR1 SGHTA, CDR2 FQGNSA. This CDR3 spans 16 amino acids. J lost 4 bases, V lost 5 bases, and 13 bases had no gene match. In DNA form, the CDR3 reads TGTGCCAGCAGCCGTGGGGGGGTGTTCCCGGGAGAGACCCAGTACTTC. Its translation: CASSRGGVFPGETQYF.

This sequence joins TRBV12-3 or TRBV12-4 and TRBJ2-2, with D tentatively TRBD1 (5 bases). The V gene lost 2 bases and the J gene lost 1 base, with 5 bases spanning the gap. The CDR3 length is 14 residues. The DNA of the CDR3 is TGTGCCAGCAGTTTACAGGGGAACACCGGGGAGCTGTTTTTT. Its protein product is CASSLQGNTGELFF.

This clonotype was seen more than once but under ten times. The chain combines TRBV12-3 or TRBV12-4 with TRBJ2-2; D remains unclear. Trimming took 6 bases from V and 8 from J, leaving 19 bases between them. The CDR3 consists of 15 residues. CDR3 loop: CASSVGSPTTGELFF. CDR3 nucleotide sequence: TGTGCCAGCAGCGTGGGGTCCCCTACGACTGGGGAGCTGTTTTTT.

By its share, this clonotype is medium-sized (0.01 to 0.1%). V gene TRBV6-6 combines with J gene TRBJ2-7, with D unresolved. The CDR3 is made up of 15 amino acids. V shed 6 bases and J shed 0 bases, with 15 bases lying between them. Germline CDR1 and CDR2: MNHNY and SVGAGI (reference sequence). CDR3 region: CASSPWADSSYEQYF. CDR3 in DNA: TGTGCCAGCAGCCCCTGGGCAGATAGCTCCTACGAGCAGTACTTC.

This clonotype was detected only a few times. V and J are TRBV6-6 and TRBJ1-2; D is undetermined. Germline values: CDR1 MNHNY, CDR2 SVGAGI (reference sequence). The CDR3 runs 13 residues. Trimming took 6 bases from V and 5 from J, leaving 13 bases between them. In nucleotides, the CDR3 is TGTGCCAGCAGAGAGAATACGGGGTATGGCTACACCTTC. Protein: CASRENTGYGYTF.

The genes are TRBV29-1 and TRBJ1-1; 7 nucleotides agree with TRBD1. The CDR3 extends over 13 amino acids. Germline assignment: CDR1 SQVTM and CDR2 ANQGSEA. J lost 1 base, V lost 4 bases, and 3 bases had no gene match. CDR3 sequence (DNA): TGCAGCGTTGGGGAGGGGGCGAACACTGAAGCTTTCTTT. As protein: CSVGEGANTEAFF.

This clonotype was seen a handful of times. J is TRBJ2-2 and V is TRBV9; 11 bases align to TRBD2. From germline, CDR1 is SGDLS and CDR2 YYNGEE. Trimming cost V 3 bases and J 4 bases; bases outside gene matches: 5. The CDR3 loop spans 16 amino acids. The CDR3 DNA is TGTGCCAGCAGCGCCCACGGACTAGCGGGCACCGGGGAGCTGTTTTTT. Translated: CASSAHGLAGTGELFF.

CDR3 in DNA: TGTGCCAGCAGCACGGACAGGGGGCGTGGCTACACCTTC. Translating it yields CASSTDRGRGYTF. The chain joins TRBV5-4 to TRBJ1-2; 11 bases are shared with TRBD1. The CDR3 has 13 residues. Germline CDR1 is SGHNT and CDR2 is YYREEE (reference sequence). The junction had 3 bases not matched to a gene; V was cut back by 4 bases and J by 7 bases.

The chain couples TRBV20-1 to TRBJ1-1; TRBD1 is a possible D gene (6 bases). This CDR3 region has 13 residues. V was shortened by 6 bases and J by 5 bases, with 16 bases between the two germline ends. Germline V CDR1 and CDR2: DFQATT, SNEGSKA (reference sequence). This chain's CDR3 is CSAQATGQTEAFF. The CDR3 bases are TGCAGTGCCCAAGCCACAGGGCAGACTGAAGCTTTCTTT.

In this sample, this clonotype turned up a few times. The chain recombines TRBV6-4 with TRBJ2-3, with D unclear. Germline loops: CDR1 MRHNA, CDR2 SNTAGT. This CDR3 is 14 amino acids long. Trimming took off 2 bases at V and 1 base at J, with 7 bases between the two ends. As DNA, the CDR3 is TGTGCCAGCAGTGACAGGGAAGGCACAGATACGCAGTATTTT. It yields the protein CASSDREGTDTQYF.

The J gene is TRBJ2-2, the V gene TRBV7-2, with D possibly TRBD2 on 5 matching bases. Looked up from germline, CDR1 is SGHTA and CDR2 is FQGNSA. The CDR3 is 15 residues long. Trimming removed 2 bases at V and 3 bases at J, with 10 bases between. Here the CDR3 reads CASSLTPDYTGELFF. For the CDR3, the DNA is TGTGCCAGCAGCTTAACCCCGGACTACACCGGGGAGCTGTTTTTT.

This clonotype was found many times. This chain connects TRBV7-2 to TRBJ2-1; perhaps TRBD2 as D (5 bases). CDR3 length: 15 amino acids. V shed 4 bases and J shed 7 bases, with 17 bases lying between them. The germline CDR1 and CDR2 sequences are SGHTA and FQGNSA. CDR3 residues: CASSYRTGLRNEQFF. CDR3 DNA: TGTGCCAGCAGCTATAGGACGGGGTTGCGGAATGAGCAGTTCTTC.

This clonotype came up a few times. The rearrangement uses TRBV19 and TRBJ1-1, with unresolved D. The germline V gene encodes CDR1 LNHDA and CDR2 SQIVND (reference sequence). This CDR3 has 14 residues. The V and J ends lost 4 bases and 0 bases respectively, with 9 bases between them. This chain's CDR3 is CASSTQVMNTEAFF. CDR3 bases: TGTGCCAGTAGTACCCAGGTGATGAACACTGAAGCTTTCTTT.

This clonotype has more than one count but fewer than ten. The chain is built from TRBV7-2 and TRBJ2-5; a weak D match, TRBD2 (5 bases). Looked up from germline, CDR1 is SGHTA and CDR2 is FQGNSA. Trimming removed 2 bases at V and 5 bases at J, with 9 bases between. This CDR3 comprises 13 residues. The CDR3 spells CASSLHRGETQYF. DNA for the CDR3: TGTGCCAGCAGCTTACATAGAGGGGAGACCCAGTACTTC.

V usage is TRBV5-6 and J usage is TRBJ2-1, with D possibly TRBD2 on 5 matching bases. The germline CDR1 and CDR2 sequences are SGHDT and YYEEEE. The CDR3 runs to 11 residues. Trimming removed 3 bases from V and 14 bases from J, with 12 bases in between. CDR3 sequence: CASSSGVEEFF. DNA of the CDR3: TGTGCCAGCAGCTCCGGGGTCGAAGAGTTCTTC. The complete variable domain, with remaining parts taken from reference TRBV5-6 and TRBJ2-1, reads DAGVTQSPTHLIKTRGQQVTLRCSPKSGHDTVSWYQQALGQGPQFIFQYYEEEERQRGNFPDRFSGHQFPNYSSELNVNALLLGDSALYLCASSSGVEEFFGPGTRLTVL.

This clonotype showed up many times. This chain connects TRBV7-9 to TRBJ1-3, with 7 positions matching TRBD1. The germline V gene has CDR1 SEHNR and CDR2 FQNEAQ (reference sequence). The V segment lost 5 bases and the J segment 4 bases; nucleotides outside the gene matches: 8. The CDR3 has 15 residues. DNA for the CDR3: TGTGCCAGCAGCCTATACAGGGGCAGAGGAAACACCATATATTTT. This codes for CASSLYRGRGNTIYF.

V gene TRBV2 combines with J gene TRBJ2-5; 9 bases are shared with TRBD1. Germline V gene lookup returns CDR1 SNHLY and CDR2 FYNNEI. V lost 6 bases to trimming and J lost 5 bases; unmatched junction nucleotides: 7. The CDR3 is 14 amino acids. CDR3 region: CASSRDREGETQYF. In DNA form, the CDR3 reads TGTGCCAGCAGCCGGGACAGGGAGGGGGAGACCCAGTACTTC.

This clonotype was detected ten times or more. The CDR3 sequence is CASSSDRVGQPQHF. CDR3 nucleotide sequence: TGTGCCAGCAGCTCCGACAGGGTTGGTCAGCCCCAGCATTTT. The rearrangement links TRBV7-2 to TRBJ1-5; TRBD1 matches 7 bases. V lost 4 bases, J lost 6 bases, and 6 bases stayed unmatched. Germline lookup yields CDR1 SGHTA and CDR2 FQGNSA. This CDR3 has 14 amino acids.

In its sample, this clonotype was seen a few times. This chain uses TRBV20-1 with TRBJ2-3; the D gene is possibly TRBD2 (7 bases). Germline CDR1 DFQATT, CDR2 SNEGSKA (reference sequence). The CDR3 sequence is 16 residues long. Trimming left V 0 bases short and J 8 bases short, with 21 bases between. This chain's CDR3 is CSARDALTGGLTTQYF. DNA for the CDR3: TGCAGTGCTAGAGATGCTTTAACGGGGGGCTTGACTACGCAGTATTTT.

A few counts support this clonotype. The V gene is TRBV4-2, the J gene TRBJ1-4; maybe TRBD1 (6 bases). Germline V lookup: CDR1 LGHNA, CDR2 YNFKEQ. The CDR3 covers 16 residues. The V end was cut by 0 bases, the J end by 7 bases, with 15 bases between. As DNA, the CDR3 is TGTGCCAGCAGCCAAGAAGAGGCAGGGGAGGGTGAAAAACTGTTTTTT. Protein sequence: CASSQEEAGEGEKLFF.